These 2 T cell receptor beta chains share one sample of origin, sequenced in a study of shared clonotypes between healthy human individuals. Terminally differentiated effector memory CD45RA+ cells were excluded by CCR7 positive selection of CD45RO-negative cells. Profiling relied on immunoSEQ multiplex PCR, and the TCRdb table lists in-frame clones only, not all of them. Of some 2,000,000 clones listed, roughly 95% are singletons. Sequences were obtained from naive CD8+ T cells sorted from blood. These TCRs come from a man aged 18 to 29 in good health.

The V and J genes are TRBV4-1 and TRBJ2-7; 8 bases are shared with TRBD2. This CDR3 comprises 16 residues. The V gene end was trimmed by 2 bases and the J gene end by 2 bases; junction bases not matched to a gene: 8. The germline gives CDR1 MGHRA, CDR2 YSYEKL. The CDR3: CASSQRHTSGPYEQYF. The CDR3 bases are TGCGCCAGCAGCCAACGACACACTAGCGGCCCCTACGAGCAGTACTTC.

On this clone itself: Distinct nucleotide sequences in the sample also encode this CDR3. V usage is TRBV28 and J usage is TRBJ2-3, with TRBD2 matching over 8 bases. J was trimmed by 1 base and V by 3 bases; bases with no gene match: 0. The CDR3 covers 14 residues. Germline CDR1 is MDHEN and CDR2 is SYDVKM. The CDR3 protein is CASSFGGGTDTQYF. The CDR3, as DNA: TGTGCCAGCAGTTTCGGGGGGGGCACAGATACGCAGTATTTT.